Below, 8 T cell receptor beta chains from the same sample are listed, as sequenced in a study of blood T cells in healthy people across ages. Then a second PCR, running roughly 6 to 11 cycles, was carried out with a sample-barcoded 5' primer and a J-beta primer mix. TCRdb fed the 5' RACE reads into MiXCR, producing one record per CDR3 protein. The sample consists of approximately 1.5 million distinct CDR3 sequences, under 55% of them appearing once. What was sequenced was blood. Receptor source: a woman aged 18-29 years in good health.

The chain joins TRBV6-6 to TRBJ2-2; 7 bases fit TRBD1. The CDR3 spans 13 residues. Germline V gene sequence: CDR1 MNHNY, CDR2 SVGAGI (reference sequence). V shed 9 bases, J shed 5 bases, and the junction held 6 bases outside the gene matches. CDR3 protein: CASDRAMTGELFF. In DNA form, the CDR3 reads TGTGCCAGTGACAGGGCGATGACCGGGGAGCTGTTTTTT.

V is TRBV20-1 and J is TRBJ1-1; D ambiguous. Germline V gene lookup returns CDR1 DFQATT and CDR2 SNEGSKA (reference sequence). CDR3 length equals 14 residues. Trimming shortened V by 4 bases and J by 3 bases, and 15 bases separated the two germline ends. As DNA, the CDR3 is TGCAGTGCTATGGAGCCGGGAGCAGACACTGAAGCTTTCTTT. This encodes CSAMEPGADTEAFF.

This clonotype was seen more than once but under ten times. The chain employs TRBV20-1 and TRBJ2-3; no firm D call. The CDR3 sequence is 14 residues long. V lost 6 bases to trimming and J lost 1 base, with 14 bases between them. Germline CDR1 and CDR2: DFQATT and SNEGSKA (reference sequence). The CDR3 loop is CSARTPGGTDTQYF. CDR3 coding DNA: TGCAGTGCAAGGACGCCTGGGGGCACAGATACGCAGTATTTT.

The chain carries TRBV5-6 and TRBJ1-5; 8 nucleotides align to TRBD1. V lost 3 bases and J lost 1; bases outside the gene matches: 9. Germline assignment: CDR1 SGHDT and CDR2 YYEEEE. The CDR3 length is 17 residues. The CDR3 spells CASSYDPGQVSNQPQHF. The CDR3 region has the DNA TGTGCCAGCAGCTATGATCCGGGACAGGTGAGCAATCAGCCCCAGCATTTT.

This clonotype was seen more than once but under ten times. J is TRBJ1-4 and V is TRBV29-1; a weak D match, TRBD1 (6 bases). The V end was cut by 6 bases, the J end by 8 bases, with 19 bases between. In germline, CDR1 is SQVTM, CDR2 ANQGSEA. The CDR3 sequence is 14 residues long. The CDR3 sequence is CSVGTTGKGEKLFF. CDR3 in DNA: TGCAGCGTCGGAACAACAGGGAAGGGGGAAAAACTGTTTTTT.

The chain carries TRBV5-1 and TRBJ2-1; 8 bases line up with TRBD1. The germline CDR1 and CDR2 sequences are SGHRS and YFSETQ. The CDR3 has 16 amino acids. Trimming at V came to 4 bases and at J to 5 bases, leaving 11 bases not matched to a gene. The CDR3 is CASSNNRGLDHNEQFF. The CDR3 region has the DNA TGCGCCAGCAGCAACAACAGGGGGTTGGATCACAATGAGCAGTTCTTC.

The V gene is TRBV7-2, the J gene TRBJ2-3, with a tentative D call TRBD1 (5 bases). The ends were cut back, 3 bases at V and 13 bases at J, with 14 bases in the middle. The germline gives CDR1 SGHTA, CDR2 FQGNSA. This CDR3 region has 12 residues. CDR3 in DNA: TGTGCCAGCAGCTTTGGACAACGGGTTAAGTATTTT. It specifies CASSFGQRVKYF.

The V gene is TRBV6-1, the J gene TRBJ1-1; a weak D match, TRBD1 (5 bases). Trimming took off 4 bases at V and 0 bases at J, with 15 bases between the two ends. In germline, CDR1 is MNHNS, CDR2 SASEGT. The CDR3 runs 16 residues. This chain's CDR3 is CASSGGGITMNTEAFF. The CDR3 region has the DNA TGTGCCAGCAGTGGGGGGGGGATAACCATGAACACTGAAGCTTTCTTT.